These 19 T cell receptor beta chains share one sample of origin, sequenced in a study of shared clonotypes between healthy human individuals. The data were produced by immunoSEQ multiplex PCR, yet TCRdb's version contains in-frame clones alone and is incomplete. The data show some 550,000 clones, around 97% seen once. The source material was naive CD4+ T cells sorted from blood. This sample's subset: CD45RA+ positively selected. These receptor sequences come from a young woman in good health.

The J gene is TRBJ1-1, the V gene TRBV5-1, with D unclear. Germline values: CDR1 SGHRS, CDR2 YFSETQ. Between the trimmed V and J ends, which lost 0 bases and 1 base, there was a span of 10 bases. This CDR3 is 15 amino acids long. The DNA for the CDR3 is TGCGCCAGCAGCTTGGTTGGGGTCGGGAACACTGAAGCTTTCTTT. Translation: CASSLVGVGNTEAFF.

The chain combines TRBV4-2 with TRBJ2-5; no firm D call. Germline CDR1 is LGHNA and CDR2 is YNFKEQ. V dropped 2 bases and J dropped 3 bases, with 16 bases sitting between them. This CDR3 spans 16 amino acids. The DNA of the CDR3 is TGTGCCAGCAGCCAAACCCTATTGGGTACGGAAGAGACCCAGTACTTC. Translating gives CASSQTLLGTEETQYF.

CDR3 DNA sequence: TGTGCCAGCAGATCAGACAGGGGGGCTCACTATGGCTACACCTTC. This gives the protein CASRSDRGAHYGYTF. The V and J genes are TRBV28 and TRBJ1-2; 9 positions match TRBD1. The J segment lost 3 bases and the V segment lost 6 bases, leaving 8 bases of the junction unmatched. Germline V gene sequence: CDR1 MDHEN, CDR2 SYDVKM. The CDR3 length is 15 residues.

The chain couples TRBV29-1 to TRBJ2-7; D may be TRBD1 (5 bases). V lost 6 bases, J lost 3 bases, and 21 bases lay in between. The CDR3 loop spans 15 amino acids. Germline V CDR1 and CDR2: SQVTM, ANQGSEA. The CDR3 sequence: CSVDGRGQTFYEQYF. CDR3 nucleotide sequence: TGCAGCGTCGACGGCCGAGGACAAACTTTCTACGAGCAGTACTTC.

CDR3 coding DNA: TGCAGCGTTGAAAACCCGCGGGGAGCCCCCACAGATACGCAGTATTTT. As protein: CSVENPRGAPTDTQYF. The chain has TRBV29-1 and TRBJ2-3; TRBD2 might be the D (6 bases). V was shortened by 2 bases and J by 2 bases, with 17 bases between the two germline ends. The germline V gene encodes CDR1 SQVTM and CDR2 ANQGSEA. The length of the CDR3 is 16 residues.

The DNA of the CDR3 is TGTGCCAGCAGTTTGGGCAGCCCTAGCACAGATACGCAGTATTTT. Protein sequence: CASSLGSPSTDTQYF. This sequence joins TRBV28 and TRBJ2-3; D is uncertain. The CDR3 sequence is 15 residues long. The germline V gene has CDR1 MDHEN and CDR2 SYDVKM. V was pared by 3 bases and J by 0 bases, with 10 bases between.

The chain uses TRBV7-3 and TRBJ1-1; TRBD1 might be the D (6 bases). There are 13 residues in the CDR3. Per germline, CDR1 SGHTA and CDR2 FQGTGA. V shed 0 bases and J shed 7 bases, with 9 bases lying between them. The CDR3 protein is CASSLTGGSEAFF. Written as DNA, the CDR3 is TGTGCCAGCAGCTTAACTGGGGGCAGTGAAGCTTTCTTT.

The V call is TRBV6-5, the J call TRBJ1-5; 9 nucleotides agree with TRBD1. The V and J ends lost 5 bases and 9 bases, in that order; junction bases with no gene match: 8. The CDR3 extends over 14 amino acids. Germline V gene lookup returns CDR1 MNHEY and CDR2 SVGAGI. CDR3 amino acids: CASSPQGAEWPQHF. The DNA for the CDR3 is TGTGCCAGCAGTCCACAGGGGGCCGAGTGGCCCCAGCATTTT.

DNA for the CDR3: TGTGCCAGCAGCACAGATAGCGGGAGAGAGACCCAGTACTTC. Encoded protein: CASSTDSGRETQYF. This chain joins TRBV5-6 and TRBJ2-5, with 9 bases fitting TRBD2. CDR3 size: 14 residues. V lost 4 bases to trimming and J lost 4 bases; unmatched junction nucleotides: 5. Germline CDR1 reads SGHDT; CDR2 reads YYEEEE.

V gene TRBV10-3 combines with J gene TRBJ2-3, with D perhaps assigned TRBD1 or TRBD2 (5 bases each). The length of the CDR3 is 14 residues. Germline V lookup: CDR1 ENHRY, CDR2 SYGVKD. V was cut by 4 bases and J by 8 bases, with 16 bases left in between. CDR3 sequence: CAISAEGSVGTQYF. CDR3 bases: TGTGCCATCAGTGCAGAGGGGAGTGTTGGTACGCAGTATTTT.

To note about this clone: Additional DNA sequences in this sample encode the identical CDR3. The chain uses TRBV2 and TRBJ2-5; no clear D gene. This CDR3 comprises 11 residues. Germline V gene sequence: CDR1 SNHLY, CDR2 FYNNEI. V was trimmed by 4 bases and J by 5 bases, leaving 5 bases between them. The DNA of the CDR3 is TGTGCCAGCAGTGTTAGGGAGACCCAGTACTTC. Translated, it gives CASSVRETQYF.

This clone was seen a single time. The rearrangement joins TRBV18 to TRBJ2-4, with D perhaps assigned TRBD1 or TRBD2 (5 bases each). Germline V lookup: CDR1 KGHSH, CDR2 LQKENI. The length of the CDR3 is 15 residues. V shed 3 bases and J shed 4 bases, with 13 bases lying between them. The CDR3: CASSPLEGPKNIQYF. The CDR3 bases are TGTGCCAGCTCACCGCTTGAGGGACCAAAAAACATTCAGTACTTC.

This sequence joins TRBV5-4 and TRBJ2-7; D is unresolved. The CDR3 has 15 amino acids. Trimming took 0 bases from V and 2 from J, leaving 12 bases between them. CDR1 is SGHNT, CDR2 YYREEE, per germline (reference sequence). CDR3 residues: CASSLGSSKPYEQYF. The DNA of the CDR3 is TGTGCCAGCAGCTTGGGTTCATCGAAGCCCTACGAGCAGTACTTC.

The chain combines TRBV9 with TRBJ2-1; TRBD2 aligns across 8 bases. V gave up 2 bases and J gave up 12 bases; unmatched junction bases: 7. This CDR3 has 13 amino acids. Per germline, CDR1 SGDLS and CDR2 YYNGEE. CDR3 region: CASSVNREGRQFF. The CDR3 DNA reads TGTGCCAGCAGCGTTAACCGGGAGGGTCGGCAGTTCTTC. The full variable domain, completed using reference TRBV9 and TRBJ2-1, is DSGVTQTPKHLITATGQRVTLRCSPRSGDLSVYWYQQSLDQGLQFLIQYYNGEERAKGNILERFSAQQFPDLHSELNLSSLELGDSALYFCASSVNREGRQFFGPGTRLTVL.

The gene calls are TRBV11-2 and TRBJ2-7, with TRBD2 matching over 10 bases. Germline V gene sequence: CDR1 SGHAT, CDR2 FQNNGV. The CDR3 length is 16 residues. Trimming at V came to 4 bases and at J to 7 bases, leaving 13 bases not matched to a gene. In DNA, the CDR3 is TGTGCCAGCAGCTCAATTTCTAGCGGGAGTTCACGGGAGCAGTACTTC. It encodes CASSSISSGSSREQYF.

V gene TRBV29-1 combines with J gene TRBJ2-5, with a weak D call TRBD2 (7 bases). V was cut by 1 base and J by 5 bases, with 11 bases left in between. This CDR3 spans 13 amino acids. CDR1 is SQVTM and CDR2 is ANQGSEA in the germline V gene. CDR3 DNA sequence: TGCAGCGTTGAAGTGGGGGGGCTGGAGACCCAGTACTTC. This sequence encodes CSVEVGGLETQYF. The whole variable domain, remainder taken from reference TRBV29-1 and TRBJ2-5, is SAVISQKPSRDICQRGTSLTIQCQVDSQVTMMFWYRQQPGQSLTLIATANQGSEATYESGFVIDKFPISRPNLTFSTLTVSNMSPEDSSIYLCSVEVGGLETQYFGPGTRLLVL.

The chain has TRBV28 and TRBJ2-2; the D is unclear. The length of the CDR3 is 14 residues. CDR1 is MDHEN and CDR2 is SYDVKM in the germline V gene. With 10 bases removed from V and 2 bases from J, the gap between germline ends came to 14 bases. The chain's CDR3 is CATAPDANTGELFF. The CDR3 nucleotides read TGTGCCACCGCCCCGGACGCTAACACCGGGGAGCTGTTTTTT.

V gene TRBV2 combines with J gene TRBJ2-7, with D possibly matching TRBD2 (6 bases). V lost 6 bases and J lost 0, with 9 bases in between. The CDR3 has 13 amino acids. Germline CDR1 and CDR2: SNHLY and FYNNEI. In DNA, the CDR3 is TGTGCCAGCAGGGAGGGGTCCTCCTACGAGCAGTACTTC. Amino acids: CASREGSSYEQYF.

For the CDR3, the DNA is TGTGCCAGCGGAACGACCGGACTAGCGGCTTTCTACGAGCAGTACTTC. Protein product: CASGTTGLAAFYEQYF. The chain joins TRBV28 to TRBJ2-7; the match to TRBD2 covers 10 bases. In germline, CDR1 is MDHEN, CDR2 SYDVKM. The junction had 13 bases not matched to a gene; V was cut back by 8 bases and J by 3 bases. There are 16 residues in the CDR3.